This T cell receptor beta chain was identified during a study of human T cells and chemical hapten exposure. Study findings and constraints: Large CDR3 similarity clusters arose significantly more often from expanded TCRs than from controls.

As for time point: patch test 1, 2 weeks after DPC sensitization. Treatment defined: therapeutic diphenylcyclopropenone sensitization with weekly scalp DPC. Unfractionated whole blood was the source from which total RNA was extracted. Per the original methods: Sequenced samples showed a median of around 96,000 TCRs each, with counts running from about 20,000 to 690,000. MiXCR was run by TCRdb on the RACE reads, yielding one entry per CDR3 protein. None of the V and J calls come from the authors' own analysis; TCRdb made them. The sample consists of roughly 180,000 distinct CDR3 sequences, approximately 15% of them appearing once. This clonotype was recorded at least ten times. Antigen unknown. The CDR3 is made up of 15 amino acids. Germline-derived CDR1 and CDR2 are SNHLY and FYNNEI. V was pared by 0 bases and J by 0 bases, with 8 bases between.

The TCR sequence derives from a woman in her thirties with alopecia areata. Some clones in this sample may be carry-over from other donors' samples. The sequenced sample was whole blood, obtained in connection with sensitization to the hapten diphenylcyclopropenone (DPC). The chain links TRBV2 to TRBJ1-1, with D hard to call. The CDR3 region has the DNA TGTGCCAGCAGTGAAGCGCTCCTACTGAACACTGAAGCTTTCTTT. This translates into CASSEALLLNTEAFF.